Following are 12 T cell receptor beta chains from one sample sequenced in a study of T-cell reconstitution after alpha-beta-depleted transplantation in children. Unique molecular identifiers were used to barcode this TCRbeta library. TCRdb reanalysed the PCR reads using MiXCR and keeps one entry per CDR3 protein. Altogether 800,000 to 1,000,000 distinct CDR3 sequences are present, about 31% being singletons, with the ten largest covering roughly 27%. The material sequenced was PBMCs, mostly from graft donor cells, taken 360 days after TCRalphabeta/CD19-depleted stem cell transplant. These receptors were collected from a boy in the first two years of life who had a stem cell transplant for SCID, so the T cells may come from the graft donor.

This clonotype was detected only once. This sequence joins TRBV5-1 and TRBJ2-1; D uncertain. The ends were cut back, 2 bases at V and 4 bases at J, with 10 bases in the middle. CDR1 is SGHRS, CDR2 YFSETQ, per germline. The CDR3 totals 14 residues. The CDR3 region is CASSFDPTYNEQFF. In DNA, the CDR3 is TGCGCCAGCAGCTTCGATCCCACATACAATGAGCAGTTCTTC.

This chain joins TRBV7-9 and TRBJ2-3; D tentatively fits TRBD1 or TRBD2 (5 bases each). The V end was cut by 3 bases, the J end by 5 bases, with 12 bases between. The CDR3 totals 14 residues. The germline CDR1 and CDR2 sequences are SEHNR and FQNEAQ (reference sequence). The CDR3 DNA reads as TGTGCCAGCAGCTTTGGGGGTACTAGAGATACGCAGTATTTT. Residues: CASSFGGTRDTQYF.

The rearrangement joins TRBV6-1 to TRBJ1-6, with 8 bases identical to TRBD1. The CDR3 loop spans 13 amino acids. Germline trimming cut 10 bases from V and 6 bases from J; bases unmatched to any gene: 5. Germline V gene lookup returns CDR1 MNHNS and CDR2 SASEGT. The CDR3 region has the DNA TGTGCCACCCGACAGGGGATTAATTCACCCCTCCACTTT. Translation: CATRQGINSPLHF.

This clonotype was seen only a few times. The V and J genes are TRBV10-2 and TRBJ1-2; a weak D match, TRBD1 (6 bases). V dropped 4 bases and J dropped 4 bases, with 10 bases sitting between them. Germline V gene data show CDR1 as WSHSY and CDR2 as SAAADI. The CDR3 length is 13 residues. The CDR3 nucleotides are TGCGCCAGCAGTGTGAGGGGGACCTATGGCTACACCTTC. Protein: CASSVRGTYGYTF.

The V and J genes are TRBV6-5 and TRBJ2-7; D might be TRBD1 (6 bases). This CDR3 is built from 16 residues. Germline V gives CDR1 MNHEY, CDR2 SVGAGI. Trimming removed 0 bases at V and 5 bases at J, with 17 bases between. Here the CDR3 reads CASSYSAGQLLDEQYF. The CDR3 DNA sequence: TGTGCCAGCAGTTACTCGGCTGGACAGCTTTTGGACGAGCAGTACTTC.

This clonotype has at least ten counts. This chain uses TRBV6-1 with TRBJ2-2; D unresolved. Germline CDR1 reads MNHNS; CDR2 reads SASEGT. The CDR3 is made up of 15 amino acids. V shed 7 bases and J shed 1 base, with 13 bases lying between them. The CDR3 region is CASTRDLKNTGELFF. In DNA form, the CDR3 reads TGTGCCAGCACGCGCGACTTGAAGAACACCGGGGAGCTGTTTTTT.

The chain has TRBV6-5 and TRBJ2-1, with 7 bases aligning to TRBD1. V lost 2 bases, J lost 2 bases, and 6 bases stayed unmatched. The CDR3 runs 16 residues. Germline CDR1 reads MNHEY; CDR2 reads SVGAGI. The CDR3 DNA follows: TGTGCCAGCAGTTACAAGGGGGCCCAGCCCTACAATGAGCAGTTCTTC. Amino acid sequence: CASSYKGAQPYNEQFF.

The CDR3 coding sequence is TGTGCCAGCAGCCGGGATGCCCTGGGCTACACCTTC. The encoded protein is CASSRDALGYTF. The chain employs TRBV12-3 or TRBV12-4 and TRBJ1-2; D unclear. The CDR3 has 12 residues. With 6 bases removed from V and 8 bases from J, the gap between germline ends came to 13 bases.

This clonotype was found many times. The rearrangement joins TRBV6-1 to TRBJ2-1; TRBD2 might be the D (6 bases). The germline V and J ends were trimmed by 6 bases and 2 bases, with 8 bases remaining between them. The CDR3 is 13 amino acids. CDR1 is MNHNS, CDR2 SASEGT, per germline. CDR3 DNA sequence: TGTGCCAGCAGCCGACTAGCCTACAATGAGCAGTTCTTC. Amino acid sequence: CASSRLAYNEQFF.

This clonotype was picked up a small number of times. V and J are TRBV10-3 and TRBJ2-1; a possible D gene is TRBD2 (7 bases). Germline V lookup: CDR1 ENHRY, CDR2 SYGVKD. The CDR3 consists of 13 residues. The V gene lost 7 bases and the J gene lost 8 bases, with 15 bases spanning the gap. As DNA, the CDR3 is TGTGCCATCAAACCGGGCGGGGGCGATGAGCAGTTCTTC. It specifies CAIKPGGGDEQFF.

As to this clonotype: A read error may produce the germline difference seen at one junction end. The CDR3 here is CSARDRGLGANVLTF. The CDR3 DNA reads as TGCAGTGCTCGAGACAGGGGGCTTGGGGCCAACGTCCTGACTTTC. The gene calls are TRBV20-1 and TRBJ2-6; 10 bases line up with TRBD1. Per germline, CDR1 DFQATT and CDR2 SNEGSKA (reference sequence). The CDR3 totals 15 residues.

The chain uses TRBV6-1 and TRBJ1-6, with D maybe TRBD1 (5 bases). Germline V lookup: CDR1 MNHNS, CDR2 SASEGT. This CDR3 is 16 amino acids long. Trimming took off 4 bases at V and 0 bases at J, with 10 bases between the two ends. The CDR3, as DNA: TGTGCCAGCAGTGTGACAGTTAGCTCCTATAATTCACCCCTCCACTTT. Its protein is CASSVTVSSYNSPLHF.